A selection of T cell receptor beta chains follows, all from one sample in a study of cytomegalovirus exposure and HLA in healthy donors. Assay used: immunoSEQ multiplex PCR; TCRdb lists only in-frame clones, some missing. The sample shows 150,000 to 200,000 clones, 70% to 75% of them seen only once. Sequenced input: PBMCs. The receptor set was obtained from a male donor in good health and CMV-seronegative. CDR3s include the opening cysteine and the closing phenylalanine or tryptophan. The D gene is left open where the match is weak. Some rows have no size entry. The others give once, few or many, or a class for an expanded clone.

V gene	J gene	clone size	D gene	CDR3 protein	CDR3 DNA
TRBV6-5	TRBJ1-1	-	TRBD1	CASSLRTGPNTEAFF	TGTGCCAGCAGTCTAAGGACAGGACCGAACACTGAAGCTTTCTTT
TRBV10-3	TRBJ1-5	-	-	CAISPDLWGEGNQPQHF	TGTGCCATTTCGCCGGACCTGTGGGGGGAAGGCAATCAGCCCCAGCATTTT
TRBV30	TRBJ2-1	-	-	CAWSNRGRGDYNEQFF	TGTGCCTGGAGTAATAGGGGGAGGGGAGATTACAATGAGCAGTTCTTC
TRBV7-2	TRBJ2-2	-	TRBD1	CASSRQGSGELFF	TGTGCCAGCAGCCGACAGGGGAGCGGGGAGCTGTTTTTT
TRBV4-3	TRBJ2-1	-	TRBD2	CASSQELAGGSPLNEQFF	TGCGCCAGCAGCCAAGAACTAGCGGGAGGCTCCCCCTTGAATGAGCAGTTCTTC
TRBV7-9	TRBJ1-2	few	TRBD1	CASSGGTGAVFGYTF	TGTGCCAGCAGTGGGGGGACAGGGGCGGTTTTTGGCTACACCTTC
TRBV11-2	TRBJ2-5	few	TRBD1	CASSLGQAQETQYF	TGTGCCAGCAGCTTGGGACAGGCCCAAGAGACCCAGTACTTC
TRBV6-6	TRBJ1-2	-	TRBD1	CASNQGAIDYGYTF	TGTGCCAGCAACCAGGGGGCCATAGACTATGGCTACACCTTC
TRBV5-4	TRBJ2-7	-	TRBD1	CASSLGPETGSYEQYF	TGTGCCAGCAGCTTGGGCCCAGAGACAGGGTCCTACGAGCAGTACTTC
TRBV5-1	TRBJ2-1	few	TRBD2	CASSPSSGGRTRTYNEQFF	TGCGCCAGCAGCCCTTCTAGCGGGGGACGTACCAGGACCTACAATGAGCAGTTCTTC
TRBV27	TRBJ2-7	-	-	CASSFGTPHYEQYF	TGTGCCAGCAGTTTTGGGACACCCCACTACGAGCAGTACTTC
TRBV19	TRBJ1-2	-	-	CASSIDWAANYGYTF	TGTGCCAGTAGTATAGATTGGGCAGCTAACTATGGCTACACCTTC
TRBV30	TRBJ1-2	-	-	CAWSHRAFGYGYTF	TGTGCCTGGAGTCACAGGGCTTTCGGGTATGGCTACACCTTC
TRBV27	TRBJ2-2	-	TRBD1	CASRQGTTNTGELFF	TGTGCCAGCAGACAGGGGACAACGAACACCGGGGAGCTGTTTTTT
TRBV28	TRBJ1-5	-	TRBD1	CASSLGPTGVNQPQHF	TGTGCCAGCAGTTTGGGCCCGACAGGGGTAAATCAGCCCCAGCATTTT
TRBV6-1	TRBJ1-5	-	TRBD1	CASSTDRQPQHF	TGTGCCAGCAGTACGGACAGGCAGCCCCAGCATTTT
TRBV18	TRBJ1-5	-	-	CASSRSNSNQPQHF	TGTGCCAGCTCACGGAGTAATAGCAATCAGCCCCAGCATTTT
TRBV28	TRBJ2-1	-	TRBD2	CASSFFLAGALSEQFF	TGTGCCAGCAGTTTTTTCCTAGCGGGAGCCCTATCTGAGCAGTTCTTC
TRBV15	TRBJ1-2	-	-	CATSRALNYGYTF	TGTGCCACCAGCAGAGCTCTTAACTATGGCTACACCTTC
TRBV18	TRBJ2-7	-	TRBD1	CASSSGTGRSYEQYF	TGTGCCAGCTCATCAGGGACAGGGAGATCCTACGAGCAGTACTTC
TRBV6-5	TRBJ2-7	-	-	CASSYSNRAGNYEQYF	TGTGCCAGCAGTTACTCGAATCGGGCAGGGAACTACGAGCAGTACTTC
TRBV30	TRBJ1-5	few	-	CAWSLTAYSNQPQHF	TGTGCCTGGAGTTTAACAGCATATAGCAATCAGCCCCAGCATTTT
TRBV6-6	TRBJ1-2	-	-	CASRGTRDGYTF	TGTGCCAGCAGGGGGACACGCGATGGCTACACCTTC
TRBV20-1	TRBJ2-5	-	-	CSASGETQYF	TGCAGTGCTTCGGGGGAGACCCAGTACTTC
TRBV27	TRBJ2-1	-	TRBD1	CASSLSGTEARNEQFF	TGTGCCAGCAGTTTATCGGGGACAGAGGCGCGCAATGAGCAGTTCTTC
TRBV5-3	TRBJ1-3	-	-	CARSLRSGAGHSGNTIYF	TGTGCCAGAAGCTTGCGGTCTGGCGCAGGCCACTCTGGAAACACCATATATTTT
TRBV7-2	TRBJ2-1	-	TRBD1	CASSADRELEQFF	TGTGCCAGCAGCGCAGACAGGGAATTAGAGCAGTTCTTC
TRBV9	TRBJ2-3	once	-	CASSDRGMRTDTQYF	TGTGCCAGCAGCGACCGGGGGATGCGCACAGATACGCAGTATTTT
TRBV6-1	TRBJ1-5	few	-	CASRNSDQPQHF	TGTGCCAGCAGAAACAGTGATCAGCCCCAGCATTTT
TRBV27	TRBJ2-3	-	TRBD2	CASSFRKREVPKSTDTQYF	TGTGCCAGCAGTTTTCGTAAGCGGGAGGTACCGAAGAGCACAGATACGCAGTATTTT
TRBV19	TRBJ1-5	-	TRBD1	CASTLGQGAFQPQHF	TGTGCCAGTACCCTCGGACAGGGGGCTTTCCAGCCCCAGCATTTT
TRBV4-1	TRBJ1-1	-	-	CASSQVVREDTEAFF	TGCGCCAGCAGCCAAGTTGTAAGGGAGGACACTGAAGCTTTCTTT
TRBV2	TRBJ2-1	few	-	CASSDRAGSYNEQFF	TGTGCCAGCAGTGACAGGGCAGGGTCCTACAATGAGCAGTTCTTC
TRBV28	TRBJ2-1	-	TRBD2	CASSLSWTSGSSGNEQFF	TGTGCCAGCAGTCTCTCTTGGACTAGCGGGAGCTCGGGGAATGAGCAGTTCTTC
TRBV4-2	TRBJ2-1	-	TRBD1	CASSRGQGYNEQFF	TGTGCCAGCAGCAGGGGACAGGGCTACAATGAGCAGTTCTTC
TRBV29-1	TRBJ1-1	-	-	CSFIVGTKAFF	TGCAGCTTTATAGTCGGGACTAAAGCTTTCTTT
TRBV9	TRBJ1-1	-	-	CASSVADRNTEAFF	TGTGCCAGCAGCGTAGCCGACAGGAACACTGAAGCTTTCTTT
TRBV25-1	TRBJ2-3	-	-	CASSEREPADTQYF	TGTGCCAGCAGTGAACGGGAGCCCGCAGATACGCAGTATTTT
TRBV10-3	TRBJ1-1	once	-	CAISSQLRGGDAYTEAFF	TGTGCCATCAGTTCCCAACTTAGGGGGGGAGATGCGTACACTGAAGCTTTCTTT
TRBV6-6	TRBJ2-7	-	-	CASTQGYEQYF	TGTGCCAGCACCCAGGGCTACGAGCAGTACTTC
TRBV18	TRBJ2-7	-	TRBD1	CASSRGGTGTYEQYF	TGTGCCAGCTCACGGGGCGGGACAGGGACCTACGAGCAGTACTTC
TRBV6-5	TRBJ1-1	-	TRBD1	CASSPDRVHPAFF	TGTGCCAGCAGCCCAGACAGGGTACACCCCGCTTTCTTT
TRBV28	TRBJ1-5	few	TRBD1	CASSFGQGLGSNQPQHF	TGTGCCAGCAGTTTCGGACAGGGACTTGGAAGCAATCAGCCCCAGCATTTT
TRBV30	TRBJ2-1	once	TRBD2	CAWSPWRASGAYNEQFF	TGTGCCTGGAGTCCTTGGAGGGCTAGCGGGGCCTACAATGAGCAGTTCTTC
TRBV6-5	TRBJ1-3	few	TRBD1	CASSSVQGAPGNTIYF	TGTGCCAGCAGTTCGGTACAGGGGGCGCCTGGAAACACCATATATTTT
TRBV12-5	TRBJ1-1	-	-	CASGSSSGGSAEAFF	TGTGCTAGTGGTTCATCGTCCGGGGGGTCGGCTGAAGCTTTCTTT
TRBV30	TRBJ1-2	few	TRBD1	CAWTGTGGVGYTF	TGTGCCTGGACCGGGACAGGGGGCGTTGGCTACACCTTC
TRBV7-3	TRBJ2-2	-	-	CASSSGYELFF	TGTGCCAGCAGCTCGGGGTATGAGCTGTTTTTT
TRBV9	TRBJ1-5	-	TRBD1	CASSPGQSHQPQHF	TGTGCCAGCAGCCCGGGACAGTCTCATCAGCCCCAGCATTTT
TRBV6-5	TRBJ2-1	-	TRBD2	CASSYSSGGYNEQFF	TGTGCCAGCAGTTACTCGTCGGGGGGGTACAATGAGCAGTTCTTC
TRBV9	TRBJ1-1	-	TRBD1	CASRPGTGLEAFF	TGTGCCAGCAGACCCGGGACAGGACTTGAAGCTTTCTTT